Described below is a single T cell receptor beta chain sequence and its context. Original data processing: It was from reference gene primer amplification that nucleated cell counts were estimated. The protocol was immunoSEQ multiplex PCR, while the TCRdb copy is restricted to in-frame clones and leaves out a portion. V and J calls and clone size are as listed in that table; D and trimming were resolved from the DNA. The sample lists over 150,000 clones, under 95% seen once, with 0.5% to 0.6% in the top ten. The entry originates in a study of blood T cell repertoires in COVID-19. Whole-study context: There were acute and convalescent COVID-19 samples, and they came from the United States, Italy and Spain. T cells, B-cell-depleted T cells, or PBMCs provided the cDNA or gDNA that served as material.

CDR3 length: 16 residues. Looked up from germline, CDR1 is MNHEY and CDR2 is SMNVEV (reference sequence). After removal of 2 bases from V and 0 bases from J, the junction contained 4 bases not matched to a gene. Sequenced sample: peripheral blood. V usage is TRBV27 and J usage is TRBJ2-1; 7 nucleotides align to TRBD2. The receptor was isolated from a man in his fifties or sixties with acute or convalescent COVID-19. Here the CDR3 reads CASSLGRVHSYNEQFF. The CDR3 DNA reads as TGTGCCAGCAGTTTAGGGAGGGTACACTCCTACAATGAGCAGTTCTTC.